A selection of T cell receptor beta chains follows, all from one sample in a study of cytomegalovirus exposure and HLA in healthy donors. Here immunoSEQ multiplex PCR was the method, and the copy in TCRdb shows in-frame clones only, minus some. The table shows about 110,000 clones, with 70% to 80% occurring only once. Material for sequencing was PBMCs. All receptors come from a man aged 35 to 55 in good health and CMV-seronegative. The CDR3 runs from the conserved cysteine through the conserved F or W. A D gene is named only where the DNA matches it firmly. Clone size is not always given. Where it is, it says once, few, many or a class for expanded clones.

size | J | D | V | DNA | CDR3
NA | TRBJ2-7 | TRBD2 | TRBV6-1 | TGTGCCAGCAGGGAGCGGGACGGGACCAATTACGAGCAGTACTTC | CASRERDGTNYEQYF
few | TRBJ2-7 | TRBD1 | TRBV5-4 | TGTGCCAGCAGCGAGGGAACCGGGACAGAGTACGAGCAGTACTTC | CASSEGTGTEYEQYF
few | TRBJ2-7 | TRBD2 | TRBV5-1 | TGCGCCAGCAGCTTAAGGCGACTAGCATTTAACGACGAGCAGTACTTC | CASSLRRLAFNDEQYF
NA | TRBJ2-7 | NA | TRBV29-1 | TGCAGCGTTGAAGACAGGGCTTCCTACGAGCAGTACTTC | CSVEDRASYEQYF
few | TRBJ2-3 | TRBD1 | TRBV4-3 | TGCGCCAGCAGCCAAGGGACAGGGGGCCCAGATACGCAGTATTTT | CASSQGTGGPDTQYF
NA | TRBJ2-3 | NA | TRBV14 | TGTGCCAGCAGCCCTTGGTCTATCGGGAAGGAGGATACGCAGTATTTT | CASSPWSIGKEDTQYF
NA | TRBJ2-7 | TRBD2 | TRBV5-1 | TGCGCCAGCAGCCCCCGTTTAGCGGGAGGGCAATACGAGCAGTACTTC | CASSPRLAGGQYEQYF
NA | TRBJ2-2 | NA | TRBV25-1 | TGTGCCAGCACGGGGACAATGAACACCGGGGAGCTGTTTTTT | CASTGTMNTGELFF
NA | TRBJ2-2 | NA | TRBV29-1 | TGCAGCGTTGTTTCGAGTAATTCGAACACCGGGGAGCTGTTTTTT | CSVVSSNSNTGELFF
NA | TRBJ2-2 | TRBD1 | TRBV11-2 | TGTGCCAGCAGCTCATACAGGGGGCCGAACACCGGGGAGCTGTTTTTT | CASSSYRGPNTGELFF
NA | TRBJ2-7 | TRBD2 | TRBV19 | TGTGCCAGTAGTATGGCAGGACTAGCGTACTACGAGCAGTACTTC | CASSMAGLAYYEQYF
NA | TRBJ2-1 | NA | TRBV30 | TGTGCCTGGAGTGTACTGGGGGGCAATGAGCAGTTCTTC | CAWSVLGGNEQFF
once | TRBJ2-3 | NA | TRBV19 | TGTGCCAGTAGTGAACAGGGTGCAGATACGCAGTATTTT | CASSEQGADTQYF
once | TRBJ2-7 | NA | TRBV6-5 | TGTGCCAGCAGTTACCGTGGCTCCGAGCAGTACTTC | CASSYRGSEQYF
few | TRBJ2-7 | NA | TRBV5-4 | TGTGCCAGCTCACGGGACACAAGCTCCTACGAGCAGTACTTC | CASSRDTSSYEQYF
NA | TRBJ1-4 | TRBD1 | TRBV30 | TGTGCCTGGAGTGTAGACAGGGGGAATGGAAAACTGTTTTTT | CAWSVDRGNGKLFF
NA | TRBJ2-5 | TRBD2 | TRBV28 | TGTGCCAGCAGTTCCCCGGGGGGGGGCCTAGAGACCCAGTACTTC | CASSSPGGGLETQYF
few | TRBJ1-3 | NA | TRBV6-5 | TGTGCCAGCAGGAGTCAACCGCACTCTGGAAACACCATATATTTT | CASRSQPHSGNTIYF
NA | TRBJ1-1 | NA | TRBV20-1 | TGCAGTGCTAGGGCGGACACTGAAGCTTTCTTT | CSARADTEAFF
NA | TRBJ1-4 | TRBD1 | TRBV6-5 | TGTGTCAGCAGCTACGGGACAGGTTCGTTGACCGAAAAACTGTTTTTT | CVSSYGTGSLTEKLFF
NA | TRBJ2-2 | TRBD1 | TRBV7-9 | TGTGCCAGCAGCACACAGACAGGGGGTGGCACCGGGGAGCTGTTTTTT | CASSTQTGGGTGELFF
NA | TRBJ2-1 | NA | TRBV11-2 | TGTGCCAGCAGCTTAGATTGGCGGGGCAATGAGCAGTTCTTC | CASSLDWRGNEQFF
NA | TRBJ2-5 | TRBD2 | TRBV25-1 | TGTGCCAGCAGTGAAAGGGGAGCGGGAGGGGCTGAGACCCAGTACTTC | CASSERGAGGAETQYF
NA | TRBJ2-1 | TRBD1 | TRBV7-3 | TGTGCCAGCAGCTCGTCTCCGGGACAGCTCAATGAGCAGTTCTTC | CASSSSPGQLNEQFF
once | TRBJ1-1 | NA | TRBV6-1 | TGTGCCAGCAGTGAAGCTCGCACAGGGTGGGGGACTGAAGCTTTCTTT | CASSEARTGWGTEAFF
few | TRBJ1-1 | NA | TRBV7-9 | TGTGCCAGCAGCTTTTCGGACAAGAACACTGAAGCTTTCTTT | CASSFSDKNTEAFF
NA | TRBJ2-1 | NA | TRBV27 | TGTGCCAGCAGTTATAACAGGAATGAGCAGTTCTTC | CASSYNRNEQFF
NA | TRBJ1-2 | NA | TRBV4-1 | TGCGCCAGCAGCCAAGAGGCCGCAGGATCTAACTATGGCTACACCTTC | CASSQEAAGSNYGYTF
NA | TRBJ2-3 | TRBD1 | TRBV28 | TGTGCCAGCAGTCCCCCGGAACAGGGGGCAGGCACGCAGTATTTT | CASSPPEQGAGTQYF
few | TRBJ2-5 | TRBD1 | TRBV29-1 | TGCAGCGTTGTTACAGGGGGCTTCCAAGAGACCCAGTACTTC | CSVVTGGFQETQYF
few | TRBJ2-3 | NA | TRBV28 | TGTGCCAGCAGTCCACAGACCAACACAGATACGCAGTATTTT | CASSPQTNTDTQYF
NA | TRBJ1-1 | NA | TRBV10-2 | NA | CASRPGWGQGTTF
NA | TRBJ2-2 | NA | TRBV7-9 | TGTGCCTGCTACACCCCCGGGATTGGGGAGCTGTTTTTT | CACYTPGIGELFF
NA | TRBJ2-2 | TRBD1 | TRBV7-2 | TGTGCCAGCAGCATTCCCACAGGGGGATCCACCGGGGAGCTGTTTTTT | CASSIPTGGSTGELFF
NA | TRBJ2-7 | TRBD2 | TRBV19 | TGTGCCAGTAGTATCTTGGCGGGAGCAACATACGAGCAGTACTTC | CASSILAGATYEQYF
NA | TRBJ1-4 | TRBD1 | TRBV9 | TGTGCCAGCAGCCGAGACAGGGGGGATGAAAAACTGTTTTTT | CASSRDRGDEKLFF
NA | TRBJ2-1 | TRBD2 | TRBV18 | TGTGCCAGCTCACCACCCGGGACTAGGGACAATGAGCAGTTCTTC | CASSPPGTRDNEQFF
NA | TRBJ2-7 | NA | TRBV6-5 | TGTGCCAGCAGCCGGCAGGGGTACGAGCAGTACTTC | CASSRQGYEQYF
NA | TRBJ2-1 | TRBD2 | TRBV7-3 | TGTGCCAGCAGCTCTTACGGAGCGGGGGGTTTGTACAATGAGCAGTTCTTC | CASSSYGAGGLYNEQFF
NA | TRBJ2-1 | TRBD2 | TRBV10-1 | TGCGCCACCAGTGGCGGGAGGATCGGGCATGAGCAGTTCTTC | CATSGGRIGHEQFF
NA | TRBJ2-5 | TRBD2 | TRBV12-5 | TGTGCTAGTGGTGCTAGAGCGGGAGGGCCGGGAGAGACCCAGTACTTC | CASGARAGGPGETQYF